Listed here are 5 T cell receptor beta chains from one sample, sequenced in a study of T cells after yellow fever vaccination. TCRdb fed the 5' RACE reads into MiXCR, producing one record per CDR3 protein. The sample shows hundreds of thousands of distinct CDR3 sequences, 12% of them seen only once. The sequencing used PBMCs, collected on the day of the yellow fever booster vaccination. All receptors come from a man younger than 45 who received the YFV17D yellow fever vaccine.

The chain is built from TRBV20-1 and TRBJ1-1, with D possibly matching TRBD1 (6 bases). The V gene's germline CDR1 is DFQATT and CDR2 SNEGSKA (reference sequence). CDR3 length equals 13 residues. V lost 6 bases and J lost 5, with 16 bases in between. The CDR3 DNA follows: TGCAGTGCGTACAGGGAGGTGAGAACTGAAGCTTTCTTT. It specifies CSAYREVRTEAFF.

At least ten counts were recorded for this clonotype. The chain links TRBV7-2 to TRBJ2-3; possible D gene TRBD1, 6 bases. The CDR3 length is 14 residues. Germline CDR1 and CDR2: SGHTA and FQGNSA. The V end was cut by 5 bases, the J end by 1 base, with 10 bases between. Here the CDR3 reads CASSPRTGTDTQYF. The DNA of the CDR3 is TGTGCCAGCAGCCCCCGGACAGGCACAGATACGCAGTATTTT. The full variable domain, completed using reference TRBV7-2 and TRBJ2-3, is GAGVSQSPSNKVTEKGKDVELRCDPISGHTALYWYRQSLGQGLEFLIYFQGNSAPDKSGLPSDRFSAERTGGSVSTLTIQRTQQEDSAVYLCASSPRTGTDTQYFGPGTRLTVL.

The chain carries TRBV11-2 and TRBJ2-2; D not resolved. Trimming cost V 6 bases and J 4 bases, with 18 bases left between them. CDR1 is SGHAT and CDR2 is FQNNGV in the germline V gene. The CDR3 loop spans 16 amino acids. CDR3 amino acids: CASRSGRMGRTGELFF. The CDR3 DNA reads as TGTGCCAGCAGAAGTGGACGGATGGGTCGCACCGGGGAGCTGTTTTTT.

V usage is TRBV7-6 and J usage is TRBJ2-1; the match to TRBD2 covers 12 bases. The CDR3 is 14 residues long. The J segment lost 15 bases and the V segment lost 1 base, leaving 7 bases of the junction unmatched. In germline, CDR1 is SGHVS, CDR2 FNYEAQ. DNA for the CDR3: TGTGCCAGCAGCTTAGGGACTAGCGGGACAGGCGGGTTCTTC. Residues: CASSLGTSGTGGFF.

V is TRBV29-1 and J is TRBJ2-7, with D possibly TRBD1 on 6 matching bases. CDR3 size: 13 residues. The germline CDR1 and CDR2 sequences are SQVTM and ANQGSEA. The V and J ends lost 2 bases and 5 bases respectively, with 13 bases between them. The CDR3 DNA reads as TGCAGCGTTGAAACACAGGGAAGCAACGAGCAGTACTTC. This codes for CSVETQGSNEQYF.